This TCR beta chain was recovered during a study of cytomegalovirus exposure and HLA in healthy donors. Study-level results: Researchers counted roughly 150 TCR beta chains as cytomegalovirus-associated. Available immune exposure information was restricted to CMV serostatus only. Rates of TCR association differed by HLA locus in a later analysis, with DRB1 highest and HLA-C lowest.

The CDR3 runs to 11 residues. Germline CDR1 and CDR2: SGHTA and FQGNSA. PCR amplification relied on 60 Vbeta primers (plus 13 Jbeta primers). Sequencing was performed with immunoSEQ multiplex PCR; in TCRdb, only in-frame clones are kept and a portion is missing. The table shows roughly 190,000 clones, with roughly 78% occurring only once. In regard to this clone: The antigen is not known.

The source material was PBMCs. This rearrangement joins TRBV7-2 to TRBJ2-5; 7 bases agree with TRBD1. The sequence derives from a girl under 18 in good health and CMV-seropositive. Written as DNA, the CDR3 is TGTGCGGTCAGGGACAGAGAGACCCAGTACTTC. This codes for CAVRDRETQYF.